A single TCR beta chain is shown here with its context. This sample stems from a study of control samples from healthy donors and cancer patients. The V gene end was trimmed by 8 bases and the J gene end by 9 bases; junction bases not matched to a gene: 5. The germline gives CDR1 SGHDN, CDR2 FVKESK. The CDR3 sequence is 13 residues long. Here immunoSEQ multiplex PCR was the method, and the copy in TCRdb shows in-frame clones only, minus some. The table lists under 150,000 clones, approximately 90% of them singletons. This clonotype originated in a woman aged 45 to 65 with colorectal cancer. The V and J genes are TRBV14 and TRBJ2-1, with 12 bases identical to TRBD2. The sequenced sample consisted of PBMCs. Here the CDR3 reads CASQLAGGSEQFF. CDR3 nucleotide sequence: TGTGCCAGCCAACTAGCGGGAGGAAGTGAGCAGTTCTTC.